This record looks at one T cell receptor (beta chain) sequence and its context. Its antigen is currently unknown. Looked up from germline, CDR1 is SQVTM and CDR2 is ANQGSEA. The CDR3 totals 14 residues. Prepared TCR beta cDNA libraries contained unique molecular identifiers. Starting from approximately 1 to 10 million T cells, the study yielded about half a million cDNA molecules. TCRdb re-called the PCR reads with MiXCR, one entry per CDR3 protein. The sample holds some 450,000 distinct CDR3 sequences, roughly 45% seen once. This record comes from a study of post-analysis software for immune sequencing data. Broader study findings: Compared against controls, patients with multiple sclerosis displayed significantly lower normalized Chao1 diversity. Co-batched samples clustered tightly together by F measure. TRBV5-6, TRBV5-1 and TRBV20-1 were among roughly 5 TRBV segments more frequent in patients than controls.

The J gene is TRBJ2-5, the V gene TRBV29-1; 8 bases align to TRBD2. The J call may be mistaken, given a closer DNA end match to TRBJ2-7. This clonotype originated in a girl aged 5 to 17 with multiple sclerosis. The sequenced material came from blood. The CDR3 coding sequence is TGCAGCGTTGAACGGGAGGGCCAAAGGAGCGAGCAGTACTTC. This encodes CSVEREGQRSEQYF.